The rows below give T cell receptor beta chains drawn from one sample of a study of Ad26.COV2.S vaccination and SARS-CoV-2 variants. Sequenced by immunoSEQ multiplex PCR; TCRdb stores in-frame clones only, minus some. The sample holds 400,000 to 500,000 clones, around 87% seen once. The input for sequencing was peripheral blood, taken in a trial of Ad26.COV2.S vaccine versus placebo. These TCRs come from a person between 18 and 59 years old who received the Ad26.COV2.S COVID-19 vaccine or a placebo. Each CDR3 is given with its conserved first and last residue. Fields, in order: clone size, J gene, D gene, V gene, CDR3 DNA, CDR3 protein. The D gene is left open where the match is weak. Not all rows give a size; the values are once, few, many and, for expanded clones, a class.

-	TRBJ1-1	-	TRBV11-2	TGTGCCAGCAGCTTCGGGAACACTGAAGCTTTCTTT	CASSFGNTEAFF
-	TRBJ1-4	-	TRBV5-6	TGTGCCAGCAGCTTTGGCTGGGGAGGGGAAAAACTGTTTTTT	CASSFGWGGEKLFF
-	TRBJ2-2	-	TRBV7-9	TGTGCCAGCAGCTTAGTACAGCTAAGGACCGGGGAGCTGTTTTTT	CASSLVQLRTGELFF
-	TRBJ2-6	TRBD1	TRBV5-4	TGTGCCAGCAGGTCCGGGACAGGGGGCTCTGGGGCCAACGTCCTGACTTTC	CASRSGTGGSGANVLTF
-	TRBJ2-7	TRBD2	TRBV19	TGTGCCAGTAGTAGCGGGGGGGCCGGTGAGCAGTACTTC	CASSSGGAGEQYF
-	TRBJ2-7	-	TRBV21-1	TGTGCCAGCAGCAATGATGGCGAGCAGTACTTC	CASSNDGEQYF
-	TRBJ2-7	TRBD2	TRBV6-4	TGTGCCAGCAGTGACAGGCCGGGGGGCGAGCAGTACTTC	CASSDRPGGEQYF
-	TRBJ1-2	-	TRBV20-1	TGCAGTGCTAGAGACTTGGGCTACACCTTC	CSARDLGYTF
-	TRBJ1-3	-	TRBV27	TGTGCCAGCAGTTTGCGAAGGAGCTCTGGAAACACCATATATTTT	CASSLRRSSGNTIYF
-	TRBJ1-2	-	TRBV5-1	TGCGCCAGCAGCGCGGACGGACCTCCTGGCTACACCTTC	CASSADGPPGYTF
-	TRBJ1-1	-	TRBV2	TGTGCCAGCAGTGTTTGGGAGGGTCCGAACACTGAAGCTTTCTTT	CASSVWEGPNTEAFF
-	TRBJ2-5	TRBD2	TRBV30	TGTGCCTGGAGTCTAGCGGGGGGCCGCTTACAAGAGACCCAGTACTTC	CAWSLAGGRLQETQYF
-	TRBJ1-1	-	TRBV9	TGTGCCAGCAGCCTGGACGGGGGAGGCGGCACTGAAGCTTTCTTT	CASSLDGGGGTEAFF
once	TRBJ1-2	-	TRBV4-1	TGCGCCAGCAGCCAAGCCGATACCCCAAACTATGGCTACACCTTC	CASSQADTPNYGYTF
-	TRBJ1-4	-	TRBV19	TGTGCCAGTAGTACCGGGACGGCTAATGAAAAACTGTTTTTT	CASSTGTANEKLFF
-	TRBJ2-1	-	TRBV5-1	TGCGCCAGCAGCTTGGAGATATACATCAATGAGCAGTTCTTC	CASSLEIYINEQFF
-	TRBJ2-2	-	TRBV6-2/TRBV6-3	TGTGCCAGCAGTCGGGACGGCTCGGACACCGGGGAGCTGTTTTTT	CASSRDGSDTGELFF
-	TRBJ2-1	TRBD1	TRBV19	TGTGCCAGTAGTCGCGACAGGGGCAATGAGCAGTTCTTC	CASSRDRGNEQFF